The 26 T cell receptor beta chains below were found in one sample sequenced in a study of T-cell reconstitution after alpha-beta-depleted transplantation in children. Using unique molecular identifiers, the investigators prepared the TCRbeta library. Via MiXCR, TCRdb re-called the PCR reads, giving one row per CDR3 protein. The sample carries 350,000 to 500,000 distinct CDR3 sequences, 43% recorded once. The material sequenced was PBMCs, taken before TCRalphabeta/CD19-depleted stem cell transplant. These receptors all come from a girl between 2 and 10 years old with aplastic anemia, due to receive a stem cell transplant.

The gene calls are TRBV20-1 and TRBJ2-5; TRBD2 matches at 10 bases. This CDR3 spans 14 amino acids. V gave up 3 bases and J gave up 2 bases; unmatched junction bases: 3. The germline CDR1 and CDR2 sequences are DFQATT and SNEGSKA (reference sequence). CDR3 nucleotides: TGCAGTGCTAGGGGAGCGGGAGGGCAAGAGACCCAGTACTTC. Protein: CSARGAGGQETQYF.

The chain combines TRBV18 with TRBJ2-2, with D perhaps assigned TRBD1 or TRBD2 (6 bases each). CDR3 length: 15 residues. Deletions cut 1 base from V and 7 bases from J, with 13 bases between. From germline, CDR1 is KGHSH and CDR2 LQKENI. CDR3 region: CASSPLGGHNGELFF. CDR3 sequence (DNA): TGTGCCAGCTCACCACTCGGGGGCCACAACGGGGAGCTGTTTTTT.

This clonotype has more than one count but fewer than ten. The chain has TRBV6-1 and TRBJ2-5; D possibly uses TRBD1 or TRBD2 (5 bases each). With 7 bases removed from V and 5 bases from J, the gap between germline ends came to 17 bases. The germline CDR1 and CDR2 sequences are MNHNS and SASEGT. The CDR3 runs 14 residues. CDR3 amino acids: CASTKRGERETQYF. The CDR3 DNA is TGTGCCAGCACTAAGAGAGGGGAGCGGGAGACCCAGTACTTC.

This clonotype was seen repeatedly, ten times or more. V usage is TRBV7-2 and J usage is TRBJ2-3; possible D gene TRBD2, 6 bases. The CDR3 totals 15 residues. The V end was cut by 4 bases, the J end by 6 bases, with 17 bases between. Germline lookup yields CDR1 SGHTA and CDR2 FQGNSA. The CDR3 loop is CASSSSAWGGDTQYF. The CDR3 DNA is TGTGCCAGCAGCTCGAGCGCCTGGGGAGGCGATACGCAGTATTTT.

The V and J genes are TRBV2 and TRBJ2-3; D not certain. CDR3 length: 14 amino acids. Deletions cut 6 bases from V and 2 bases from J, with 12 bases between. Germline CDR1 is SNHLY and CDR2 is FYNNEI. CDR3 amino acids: CASRPGHSTDTQYF. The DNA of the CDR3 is TGTGCCAGCAGGCCGGGCCACTCCACAGATACGCAGTATTTT.

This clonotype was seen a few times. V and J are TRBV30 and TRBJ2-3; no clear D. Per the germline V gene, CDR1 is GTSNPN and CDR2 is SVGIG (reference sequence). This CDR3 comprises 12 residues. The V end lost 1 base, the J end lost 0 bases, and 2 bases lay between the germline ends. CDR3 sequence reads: CAWSGSTDTQYF. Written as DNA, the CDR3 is TGTGCCTGGAGTGGGAGCACAGATACGCAGTATTTT.

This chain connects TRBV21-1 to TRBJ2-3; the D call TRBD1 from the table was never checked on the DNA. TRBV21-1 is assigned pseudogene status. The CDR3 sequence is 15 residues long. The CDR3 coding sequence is TGTGCCAGCAGCAAAGATGTCAGGGAGTTCGATACGCAGTATTTT. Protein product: CASSKDVREFDTQYF.

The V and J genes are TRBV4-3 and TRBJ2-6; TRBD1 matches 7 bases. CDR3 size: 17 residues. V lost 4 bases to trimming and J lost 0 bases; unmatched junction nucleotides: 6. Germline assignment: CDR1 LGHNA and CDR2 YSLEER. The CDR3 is CASSLRDSSSGANVLTF. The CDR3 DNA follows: TGCGCCAGCAGCCTTCGGGACAGTTCCTCTGGGGCCAACGTCCTGACTTTC.

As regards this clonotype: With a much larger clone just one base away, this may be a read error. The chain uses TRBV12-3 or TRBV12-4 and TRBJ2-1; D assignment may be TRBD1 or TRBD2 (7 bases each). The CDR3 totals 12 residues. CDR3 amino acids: CVSSQGGNEQFF. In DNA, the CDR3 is TGTGTCAGCAGTCAGGGGGGGAATGAGCAGTTCTTC.

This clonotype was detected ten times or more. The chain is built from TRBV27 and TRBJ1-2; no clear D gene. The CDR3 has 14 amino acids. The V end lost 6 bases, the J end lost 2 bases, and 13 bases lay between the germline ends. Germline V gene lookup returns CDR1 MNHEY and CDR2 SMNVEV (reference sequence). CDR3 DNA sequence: TGTGCCAGCAGGCGATTGGAGGGAAACTATGGCTACACCTTC. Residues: CASRRLEGNYGYTF.

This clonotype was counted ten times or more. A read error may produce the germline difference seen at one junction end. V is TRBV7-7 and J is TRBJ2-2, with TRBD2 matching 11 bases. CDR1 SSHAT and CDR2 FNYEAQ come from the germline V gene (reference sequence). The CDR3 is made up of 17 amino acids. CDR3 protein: CASSLRTSGPNTGELFF. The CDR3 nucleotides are TGTGCTAGCAGCTTACGGACTAGCGGGCCGAACACCGGGGAGCTGTTTTTT.

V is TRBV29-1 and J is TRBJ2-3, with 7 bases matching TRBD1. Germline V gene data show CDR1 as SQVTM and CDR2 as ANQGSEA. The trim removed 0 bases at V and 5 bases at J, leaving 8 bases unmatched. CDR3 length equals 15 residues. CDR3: CSVEETGMRLDTQYF. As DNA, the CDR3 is TGCAGCGTTGAAGAGACAGGGATGAGGTTAGATACGCAGTATTTT.

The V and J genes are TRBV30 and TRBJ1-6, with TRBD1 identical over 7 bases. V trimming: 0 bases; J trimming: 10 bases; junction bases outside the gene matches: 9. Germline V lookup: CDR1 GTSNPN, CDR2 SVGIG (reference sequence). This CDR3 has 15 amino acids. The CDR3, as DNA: TGTGCCTGGAGTGTGGGGGACAGACGGTTCTCACCCCTCCACTTT. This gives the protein CAWSVGDRRFSPLHF.

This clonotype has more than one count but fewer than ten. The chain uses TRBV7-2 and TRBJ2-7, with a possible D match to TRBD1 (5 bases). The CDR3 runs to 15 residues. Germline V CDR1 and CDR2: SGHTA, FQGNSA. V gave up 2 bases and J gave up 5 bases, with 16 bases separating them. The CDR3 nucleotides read TGTGCCAGCAGCTTACGATCAGGGATTACCCACGAGCAGTACTTC. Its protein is CASSLRSGITHEQYF.

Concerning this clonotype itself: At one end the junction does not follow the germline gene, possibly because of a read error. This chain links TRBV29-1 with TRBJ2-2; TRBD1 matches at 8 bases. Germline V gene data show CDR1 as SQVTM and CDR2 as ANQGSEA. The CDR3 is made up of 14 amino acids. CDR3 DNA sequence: TGCAGCGTTGTCAGGGGGCGCGGCACCGGGGATCTGTTTTTT. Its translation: CSVVRGRGTGDLFF.

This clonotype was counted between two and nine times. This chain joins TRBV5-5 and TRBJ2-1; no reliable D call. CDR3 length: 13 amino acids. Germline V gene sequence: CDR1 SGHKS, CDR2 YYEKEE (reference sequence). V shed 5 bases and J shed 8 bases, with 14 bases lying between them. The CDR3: CASSVVPSDEQFF. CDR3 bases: TGTGCCAGCAGTGTAGTGCCGTCGGATGAGCAGTTCTTC.

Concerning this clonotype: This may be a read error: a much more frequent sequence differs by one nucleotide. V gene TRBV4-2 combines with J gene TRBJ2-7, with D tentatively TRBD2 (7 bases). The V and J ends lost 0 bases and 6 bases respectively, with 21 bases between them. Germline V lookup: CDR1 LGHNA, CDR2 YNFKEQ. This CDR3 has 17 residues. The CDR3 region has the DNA TGTGCCAGCAGCCAAGAGGGGGCAGCTAGCGGAAACTGCGAGCAGTACTTC. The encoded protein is CASSQEGAASGNCEQYF.

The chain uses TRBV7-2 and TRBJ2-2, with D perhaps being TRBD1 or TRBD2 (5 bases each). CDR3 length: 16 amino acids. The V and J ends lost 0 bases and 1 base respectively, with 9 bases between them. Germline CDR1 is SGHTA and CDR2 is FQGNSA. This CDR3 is CASSLAGRVNTGELFF. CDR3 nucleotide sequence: TGTGCCAGCAGCTTAGCGGGACGGGTGAACACCGGGGAGCTGTTTTTT. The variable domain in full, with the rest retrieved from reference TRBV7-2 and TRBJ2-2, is GAGVSQSPSNKVTEKGKDVELRCDPISGHTALYWYRQSLGQGLEFLIYFQGNSAPDKSGLPSDRFSAERTGGSVSTLTIQRTQQEDSAVYLCASSLAGRVNTGELFFGEGSRLTVL.

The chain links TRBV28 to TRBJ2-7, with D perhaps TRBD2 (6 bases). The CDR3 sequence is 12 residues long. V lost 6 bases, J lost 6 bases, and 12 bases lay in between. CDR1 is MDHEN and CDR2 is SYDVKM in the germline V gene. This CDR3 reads CASRPSGGEQYF. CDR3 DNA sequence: TGTGCCAGCAGGCCATCCGGGGGCGAGCAGTACTTC.

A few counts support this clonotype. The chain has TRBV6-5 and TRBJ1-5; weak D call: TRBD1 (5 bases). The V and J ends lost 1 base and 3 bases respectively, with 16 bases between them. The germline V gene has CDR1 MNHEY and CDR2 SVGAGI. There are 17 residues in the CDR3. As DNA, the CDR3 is TGTGCCAGCAGTTACTGGGGGGGGGACGGGGACAATCAGCCCCAGCATTTT. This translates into CASSYWGGDGDNQPQHF.

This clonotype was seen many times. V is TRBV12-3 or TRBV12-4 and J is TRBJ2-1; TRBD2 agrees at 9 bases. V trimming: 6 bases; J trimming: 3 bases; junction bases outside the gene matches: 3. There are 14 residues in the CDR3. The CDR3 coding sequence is TGTGCCAGCAGCGTTAGCGGGAGCTACAATGAGCAGTTCTTC. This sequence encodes CASSVSGSYNEQFF.

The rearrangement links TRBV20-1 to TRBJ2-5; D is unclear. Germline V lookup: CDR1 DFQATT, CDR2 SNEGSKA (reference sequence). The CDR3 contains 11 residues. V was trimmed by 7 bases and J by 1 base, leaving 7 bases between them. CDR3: CSVLFQETQYF. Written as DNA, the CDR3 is TGCAGTGTTCTATTCCAAGAGACCCAGTACTTC.

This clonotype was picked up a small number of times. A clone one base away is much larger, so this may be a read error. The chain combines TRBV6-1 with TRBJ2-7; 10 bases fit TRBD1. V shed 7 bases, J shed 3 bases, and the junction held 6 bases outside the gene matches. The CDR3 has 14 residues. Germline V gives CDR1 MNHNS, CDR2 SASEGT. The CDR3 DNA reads TGTGCCAGCACCCCGGGACAGGGGAACTACGAGCAGTACTTC. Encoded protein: CASTPGQGNYEQYF.

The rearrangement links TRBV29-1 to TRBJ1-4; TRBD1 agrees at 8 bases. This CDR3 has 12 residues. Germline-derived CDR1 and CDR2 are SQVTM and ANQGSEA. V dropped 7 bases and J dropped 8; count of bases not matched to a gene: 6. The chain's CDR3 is CSGEDREEKLFF. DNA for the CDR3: TGCAGCGGGGAGGACAGGGAAGAAAAACTGTTTTTT.

CDR3 amino acids: CSARDLGTNEQFF. The CDR3 DNA follows: TGCAGTGCTAGAGATCTAGGCACAAATGAGCAGTTCTTC. The V call is TRBV20-1, the J call TRBJ2-1; D is uncertain. Germline lookup yields CDR1 DFQATT and CDR2 SNEGSKA (reference sequence). V was pared by 0 bases and J by 7 bases, with 10 bases between. This CDR3 spans 13 amino acids.

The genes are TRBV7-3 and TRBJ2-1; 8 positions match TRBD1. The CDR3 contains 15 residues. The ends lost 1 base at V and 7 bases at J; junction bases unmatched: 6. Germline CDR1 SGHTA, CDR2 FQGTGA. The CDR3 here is CASSLIPTGGNEQFF. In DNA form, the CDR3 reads TGTGCCAGCAGCTTAATCCCCACAGGGGGAAATGAGCAGTTCTTC.